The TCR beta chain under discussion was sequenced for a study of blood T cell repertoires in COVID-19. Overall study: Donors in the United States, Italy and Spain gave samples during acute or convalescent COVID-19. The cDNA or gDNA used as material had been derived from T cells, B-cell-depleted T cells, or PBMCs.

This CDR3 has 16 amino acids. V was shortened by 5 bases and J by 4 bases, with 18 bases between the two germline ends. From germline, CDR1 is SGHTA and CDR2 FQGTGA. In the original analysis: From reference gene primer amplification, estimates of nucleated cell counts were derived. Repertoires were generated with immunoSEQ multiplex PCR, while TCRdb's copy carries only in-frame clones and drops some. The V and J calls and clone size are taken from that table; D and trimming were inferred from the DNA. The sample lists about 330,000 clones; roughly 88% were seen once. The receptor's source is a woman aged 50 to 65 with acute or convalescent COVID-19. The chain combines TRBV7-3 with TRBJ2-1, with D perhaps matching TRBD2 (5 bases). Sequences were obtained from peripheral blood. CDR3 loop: CASSPHIERNYNEQFF. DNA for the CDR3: TGTGCCAGCAGCCCGCATATTGAGCGGAATTACAATGAGCAGTTCTTC.